The 17 T cell receptor beta chains in this list originate from one sample, sequenced in a study of vaccination effects on CD4 cells after COVID-19. These receptors' antigens are unknown. Following culture for about ten days, CD4+ T cells were isolated. Data came from immunoSEQ multiplex PCR; TCRdb stores just in-frame clones and leaves some out. The data contain 70,000 to 75,000 clones, roughly four fifths of them seen just once; the ten biggest clones take up about 2.1%. The sample consisted of CD4+ T cells from PBMCs cultured without peptide, taken before COVID-19 vaccination. All receptors come from a human donor who received a COVID-19 vaccine.

The rearrangement joins TRBV5-4 to TRBJ2-7; D is perhaps TRBD1 (6 bases). The CDR3 extends over 13 amino acids. The V end was cut by 10 bases, the J end by 0 bases, with 14 bases between. CDR1 is SGHNT, CDR2 YYREEE, per germline (reference sequence). CDR3 nucleotide sequence: TGTGCCCCCCGGCAGGGGTACTCCTACGAGCAGTACGTC. Its translation: CAPRQGYSYEQYV.

The rearrangement joins TRBV4-1 to TRBJ2-5; D remains unclear. The CDR3 length is 15 residues. Between the trimmed V and J ends, which lost 3 bases and 2 bases, there was a span of 13 bases. Looked up from germline, CDR1 is MGHRA and CDR2 is YSYEKL. Here the CDR3 reads CASSQMAVPQETQYF. Written as DNA, the CDR3 is TGCGCCAGCAGCCAGATGGCAGTACCACAAGAGACCCAGTACTTC.

In its sample, this clone was seen a few times. This chain uses TRBV4-1 with TRBJ2-3; D possibly corresponds to TRBD1 (6 bases). Germline V CDR1 and CDR2: MGHRA, YSYEKL. Trimming took 1 base from V and 3 from J, leaving 14 bases between them. The CDR3 has 16 residues. For the CDR3, the DNA is TGCGCCAGCAGCCAAGGCAATTGGGGGCGTACAGATACGCAGTATTTT. This encodes CASSQGNWGRTDTQYF.

The V and J genes are TRBV24-1 and TRBJ2-1; TRBD1 agrees at 7 bases. The V gene end was trimmed by 7 bases and the J gene end by 1 base; junction bases not matched to a gene: 3. In germline, CDR1 is KGHDR, CDR2 SFDVKD. The CDR3 contains 14 residues. CDR3: CATSPQGSYNEQFF. CDR3 coding DNA: TGTGCCACCAGCCCACAGGGGTCCTACAATGAGCAGTTCTTC.

J is TRBJ2-4 and V is TRBV19, with D perhaps given as TRBD1 or TRBD2 (5 bases each). The CDR3 loop spans 16 amino acids. Germline CDR1 reads LNHDA; CDR2 reads SQIVND (reference sequence). Trimming took off 1 base at V and 0 bases at J, with 10 bases between the two ends. The CDR3 reads CASSIGGGLAKNIQYF. The CDR3 bases are TGTGCCAGTAGTATAGGGGGCGGGCTAGCCAAAAACATTCAGTACTTC.

V gene TRBV5-5 combines with J gene TRBJ2-7; the match to TRBD1 covers 9 bases. There are 14 residues in the CDR3. V gave up 1 base and J gave up 4 bases; unmatched junction bases: 3. Germline CDR1 and CDR2: SGHKS and YYEKEE (reference sequence). CDR3: CASSLTGGRYEQYV. Here the CDR3 DNA reads TGTGCCAGCAGCTTGACAGGGGGCCGGTACGAGCAGTACGTC.

This chain joins TRBV7-9 and TRBJ1-3; tentatively, D is TRBD1 (6 bases). The CDR3 spans 14 residues. Germline V CDR1 and CDR2: SEHNR, FQNEAQ (reference sequence). V shed 4 bases and J shed 4 bases, with 11 bases lying between them. CDR3 nucleotides: TGTGCCAGCAGCTACCGGGACACAGGAAACACCATATATTTT. It encodes CASSYRDTGNTIYF.

The chain uses TRBV6-5 and TRBJ2-2; the match to TRBD1 covers 8 bases. After removal of 5 bases from V and 4 bases from J, the junction contained 6 bases not matched to a gene. This CDR3 comprises 15 residues. Germline assignment: CDR1 MNHEY and CDR2 SVGAGI. DNA for the CDR3: TGTGCCAGCAGTCCCCAGGGGGCGGTCACCGGGGAGCTGTTTTTT. As protein: CASSPQGAVTGELFF.

This chain links TRBV6-5 with TRBJ2-1, with TRBD1 identical over 9 bases. This CDR3 region has 14 residues. Trimming cost V 6 bases and J 8 bases; bases outside gene matches: 8. The germline CDR1 and CDR2 sequences are MNHEY and SVGAGI. The CDR3 sequence is CASSARTGVDEQFF. CDR3 DNA sequence: TGTGCCAGCAGCGCCAGGACAGGGGTGGATGAGCAGTTCTTC.

The chain carries TRBV5-1 and TRBJ2-5; the match to TRBD1 covers 10 bases. Germline CDR1 reads SGHRS; CDR2 reads YFSETQ. The CDR3 length is 14 residues. Germline trimming cut 6 bases from V and 5 bases from J; bases unmatched to any gene: 7. DNA of the CDR3: TGCGCCAGCACCGGGACAGGGGCTAGCGAGACCCAGTACTTC. Translating gives CASTGTGASETQYF. The whole variable domain, remainder taken from reference TRBV5-1 and TRBJ2-5, is KAGVTQTPRYLIKTRGQQVTLSCSPISGHRSVSWYQQTPGQGLQFLFEYFSETQRNKGNFPGRFSGRQFSNSRSEMNVSTLELGDSALYLCASTGTGASETQYFGPGTRLLVL.

Written as DNA, the CDR3 is TGTGCCAGCAGCCCTCACCGGGGACCAGCTAACTATGGCTACACCTTC. It encodes CASSPHRGPANYGYTF. The V and J genes are TRBV11-3 and TRBJ1-2, with TRBD1 as a possible D gene (5 bases). Trimming removed 5 bases from V and 0 bases from J, with 16 bases in between. The CDR3 covers 16 residues. Germline CDR1 is SGHNT and CDR2 is YENEEA.

The chain carries TRBV7-2 and TRBJ2-3; possibly TRBD2 for D (6 bases). The CDR3 extends over 15 amino acids. Per germline, CDR1 SGHTA and CDR2 FQGNSA. V was trimmed by 6 bases and J by 3 bases, leaving 16 bases between them. CDR3 amino acids: CASRSGGGRTDTQYF. Here the CDR3 DNA reads TGTGCCAGCAGGTCCGGGGGTGGGCGTACAGATACGCAGTATTTT.

The chain has TRBV4-2 and TRBJ2-5, with D possibly being TRBD1 (6 bases). V was clipped by 4 bases and J by 5 bases, with 11 bases between them. CDR3 length equals 13 residues. CDR1 is LGHNA, CDR2 YNFKEQ, per germline. CDR3 loop: CASSLQGGETQYF. The CDR3 DNA reads TGTGCCAGCAGCCTACAGGGCGGGGAGACCCAGTACTTC.

V is TRBV2 and J is TRBJ2-3, with D perhaps matching TRBD2 (7 bases). From germline, CDR1 is SNHLY and CDR2 FYNNEI. Trimming removed 2 bases from V and 0 bases from J, with 12 bases in between. The CDR3 extends over 16 amino acids. CDR3 sequence (DNA): TGTGCCAGCAGTGAATGGGGGGGCCGTAGCACAGATACGCAGTATTTT. It codes for CASSEWGGRSTDTQYF. The variable domain in full, completed from reference TRBV2 and TRBJ2-3, reads EPEVTQTPSHQVTQMGQEVILRCVPISNHLYFYWYRQILGQKVEFLVSFYNNEISEKSEIFDDQFSVERPDGSNFTLKIRSTKLEDSAMYFCASSEWGGRSTDTQYFGPGTRLTVL.

This clone has just one count. The chain couples TRBV30 to TRBJ2-1; unclear D gene. The length of the CDR3 is 13 residues. Germline V gene sequence: CDR1 GTSNPN, CDR2 SVGIG (reference sequence). The V gene lost 0 bases and the J gene lost 10 bases, with 13 bases spanning the gap. CDR3 bases: TGTGCCTGGAGTGTACCCGCCCAGAACGAGCAGTTCTTC. Translated: CAWSVPAQNEQFF. Full variable domain (outside the CDR3, taken from reference TRBV30 and TRBJ2-1): SQTIHQWPATLVQPVGSPLSLECTVEGTSNPNLYWYRQAAGRGLQLLFYSVGIGQISSEVPQNLSASRPQDRQFILSSKKLLLSDSGFYLCAWSVPAQNEQFFGPGTRLTVL.

V and J are TRBV4-1 and TRBJ2-1; the D gene is possibly TRBD1 (5 bases). The CDR3 has 16 amino acids. The germline V gene encodes CDR1 MGHRA and CDR2 YSYEKL. V gave up 1 base and J gave up 0 bases, with 10 bases separating them. CDR3 bases: TGCGCCAGCAGCCAAGGGGCAGGGCGCTCCTACAATGAGCAGTTCTTC. It translates to CASSQGAGRSYNEQFF.

The V and J genes are TRBV7-9 and TRBJ2-5, with 9 bases fitting TRBD1. The CDR3 covers 16 residues. J lost 5 bases, V lost 1 base, and 8 bases had no gene match. From germline, CDR1 is SEHNR and CDR2 FQNEAQ (reference sequence). This CDR3 reads CASSLGLGTGWETQYF. The CDR3 DNA sequence: TGTGCCAGCAGCTTAGGCCTTGGGACAGGGTGGGAGACCCAGTACTTC.